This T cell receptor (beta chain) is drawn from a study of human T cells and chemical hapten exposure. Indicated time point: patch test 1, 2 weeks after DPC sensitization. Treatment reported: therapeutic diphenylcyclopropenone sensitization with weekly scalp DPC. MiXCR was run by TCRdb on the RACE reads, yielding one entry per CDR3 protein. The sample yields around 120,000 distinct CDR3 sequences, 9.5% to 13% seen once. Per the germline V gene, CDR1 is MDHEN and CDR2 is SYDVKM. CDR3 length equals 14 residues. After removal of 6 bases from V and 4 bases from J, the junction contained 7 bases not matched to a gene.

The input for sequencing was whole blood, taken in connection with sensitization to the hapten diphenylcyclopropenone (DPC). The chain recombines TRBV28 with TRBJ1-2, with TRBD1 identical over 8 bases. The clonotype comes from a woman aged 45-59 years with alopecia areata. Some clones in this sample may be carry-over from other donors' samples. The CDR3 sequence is CASSAGQVTYGYTF. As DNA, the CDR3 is TGTGCCAGCAGCGCGGGACAGGTCACCTATGGCTACACCTTC.